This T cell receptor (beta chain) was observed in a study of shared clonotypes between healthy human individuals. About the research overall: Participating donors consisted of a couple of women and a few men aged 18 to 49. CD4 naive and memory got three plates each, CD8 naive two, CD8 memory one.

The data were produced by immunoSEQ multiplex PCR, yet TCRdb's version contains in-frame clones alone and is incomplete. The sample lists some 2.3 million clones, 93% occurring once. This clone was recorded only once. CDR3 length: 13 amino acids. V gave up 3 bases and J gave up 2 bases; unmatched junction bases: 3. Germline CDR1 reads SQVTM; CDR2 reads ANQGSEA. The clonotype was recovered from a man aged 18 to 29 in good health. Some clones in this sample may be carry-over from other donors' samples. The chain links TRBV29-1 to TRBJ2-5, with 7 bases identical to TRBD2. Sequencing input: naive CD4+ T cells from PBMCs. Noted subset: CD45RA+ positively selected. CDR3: CSVEASGQETQYF. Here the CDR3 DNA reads TGCAGCGTTGAGGCTAGCGGTCAAGAGACCCAGTACTTC. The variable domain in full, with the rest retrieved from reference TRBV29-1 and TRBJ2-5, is SAVISQKPSRDICQRGTSLTIQCQVDSQVTMMFWYRQQPGQSLTLIATANQGSEATYESGFVIDKFPISRPNLTFSTLTVSNMSPEDSSIYLCSVEASGQETQYFGPGTRLLVL.